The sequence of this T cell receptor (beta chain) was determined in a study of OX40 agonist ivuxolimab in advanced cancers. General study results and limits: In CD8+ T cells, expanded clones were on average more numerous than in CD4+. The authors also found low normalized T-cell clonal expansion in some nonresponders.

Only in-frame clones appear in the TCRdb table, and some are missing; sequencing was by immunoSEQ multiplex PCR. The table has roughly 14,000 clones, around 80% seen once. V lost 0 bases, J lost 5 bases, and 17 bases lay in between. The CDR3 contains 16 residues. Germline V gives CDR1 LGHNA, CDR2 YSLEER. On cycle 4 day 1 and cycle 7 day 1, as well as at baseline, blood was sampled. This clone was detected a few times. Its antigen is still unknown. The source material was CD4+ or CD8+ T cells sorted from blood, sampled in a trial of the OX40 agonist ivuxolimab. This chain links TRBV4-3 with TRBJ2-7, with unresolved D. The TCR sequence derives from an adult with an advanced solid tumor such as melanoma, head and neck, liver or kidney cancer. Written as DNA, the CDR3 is TGCGCCAGCAGCCAAGATATCCAATCACCTTGGGACGAGCAGTACTTC. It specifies CASSQDIQSPWDEQYF.